The 29 T cell receptor beta chains presented below share a single source sample, sequenced in a study of T cell responses to AZD1222 COVID-19 vaccine. The repertoire was sequenced with immunoSEQ multiplex PCR; TCRdb's copy has only in-frame clones and lacks some. The repertoire includes around 150,000 clones, more than 90% of them detected once, and approximately 3.4% sits in the top ten. Material: peripheral blood, obtained 28 days after the second AZD1222 dose. The origin of the receptors is an adult who received the AZD1222 COVID-19 vaccine.

The V gene is TRBV7-2, the J gene TRBJ2-1, with 8 bases fitting TRBD1. The V gene's germline CDR1 is SGHTA and CDR2 FQGNSA. With V trimmed by 1 base and J by 7 bases, 9 bases remained unmatched. The length of the CDR3 is 16 residues. The CDR3 reads CASSLVVTGVRNEQFF. The CDR3 bases are TGTGCCAGCAGCTTAGTAGTGACAGGGGTAAGGAATGAGCAGTTCTTC.

The chain employs TRBV7-2 and TRBJ1-1, with D possibly being TRBD1 (5 bases). V was trimmed by 1 base and J by 5 bases, leaving 14 bases between them. The CDR3 loop spans 15 amino acids. The germline CDR1 and CDR2 sequences are SGHTA and FQGNSA. CDR3 sequence: CASSLGLGQATEAFF. DNA for the CDR3: TGTGCCAGCAGCTTAGGCCTGGGGCAAGCGACTGAAGCTTTCTTT.

The chain employs TRBV5-5 and TRBJ2-6; TRBD1 matches at 7 bases. Germline V lookup: CDR1 SGHKS, CDR2 YYEKEE (reference sequence). After removal of 0 bases from V and 2 bases from J, the junction contained 2 bases not matched to a gene. CDR3 length: 16 residues. CDR3 bases: TGTGCCAGCAGCTTGGAGGGGGCGCCTGGGGCCAACGTCCTGACTTTC. Its translation is CASSLEGAPGANVLTF.

This chain connects TRBV5-1 to TRBJ1-1; D perhaps matches TRBD1 (5 bases). Trimming removed 6 bases at V and 5 bases at J, with 14 bases between. This CDR3 has 13 residues. Germline-derived CDR1 and CDR2 are SGHRS and YFSETQ. Written as DNA, the CDR3 is TGCGCCAGCACCGAGGGCAGGGTTACTGAAGCTTTCTTT. This codes for CASTEGRVTEAFF.

The chain couples TRBV10-3 to TRBJ2-7; 8 nucleotides agree with TRBD1. The V and J ends lost 3 bases and 0 bases, in that order; junction bases with no gene match: 7. The CDR3 spans 16 residues. The germline gives CDR1 ENHRY, CDR2 SYGVKD. The CDR3 here is CAISDPGQGTSYEQYF. The CDR3 coding sequence is TGTGCCATCAGTGACCCAGGACAGGGAACCTCCTACGAGCAGTACTTC.

This clone was picked up one time. This chain uses TRBV5-4 with TRBJ1-6; D call uncertain. Germline lookup yields CDR1 SGHNT and CDR2 YYREEE (reference sequence). V was clipped by 2 bases and J by 8 bases, with 11 bases between them. This CDR3 is 14 amino acids long. In DNA form, the CDR3 reads TGTGCCAGCAGCTTCGTTGGACGGGATTCACCCCTCCACTTT. Its translation: CASSFVGRDSPLHF.

This chain connects TRBV29-1 to TRBJ1-2, with 10 bases fitting TRBD1. Germline V gene sequence: CDR1 SQVTM, CDR2 ANQGSEA. The length of the CDR3 is 15 residues. Trimming removed 7 bases from V and 5 bases from J; junction bases left unmatched: 13. CDR3 region: CSGLVTGGAIYGYTF. CDR3 coding DNA: TGCAGCGGGTTAGTGACAGGGGGCGCGATTTATGGCTACACCTTC.

For this clone: This same CDR3 is encoded by further DNA sequences in the sample. The rearrangement uses TRBV28 and TRBJ1-2; D might be TRBD1 (5 bases). V gave up 3 bases and J gave up 3 bases, with 5 bases separating them. This CDR3 region has 12 residues. Germline loops: CDR1 MDHEN, CDR2 SYDVKM. CDR3 amino acids: CASSLTDYGYTF. DNA of the CDR3: TGTGCCAGCAGTTTGACAGACTATGGCTACACCTTC.

The V call is TRBV3-1 (or the pseudogene TRBV3-2), the J call TRBJ1-4; tentatively, D is TRBD1 (5 bases). This CDR3 contains 16 residues. Germline CDR1 LGHDT, CDR2 YNNKEL (reference sequence). Trimming cost V 3 bases and J 1 base, with 12 bases left between them. CDR3 sequence reads: CASSQGGAGTNEKLFF. The CDR3 region has the DNA TGTGCCAGCAGCCAGGGCGGGGCAGGAACTAATGAAAAACTGTTTTTT.

J is TRBJ2-3 and V is TRBV10-1, with 9 nucleotides matching TRBD2. Germline V gene sequence: CDR1 WNHNN, CDR2 SYGVQD (reference sequence). The trim removed 0 bases at V and 0 bases at J, leaving 1 base unmatched. This CDR3 contains 16 residues. DNA for the CDR3: TGCGCCAGCAGTGAGTCCGGGACTAGCAGCACAGATACGCAGTATTTT. As protein: CASSESGTSSTDTQYF.

The rearrangement links TRBV6-5 to TRBJ2-7, with 10 positions matching TRBD1. The CDR3 extends over 16 amino acids. V trimming: 3 bases; J trimming: 6 bases; junction bases outside the gene matches: 11. CDR1 and CDR2 (germline): MNHEY, SVGAGI. CDR3 DNA: TGTGCCAGCAGTTATGGGGTAGGAGACAGGGGGCGCGAGCAGTACTTC. Its translation is CASSYGVGDRGREQYF.

The rearrangement joins TRBV19 to TRBJ1-1, with 7 positions matching TRBD1. J lost 0 bases, V lost 6 bases, and 13 bases had no gene match. The CDR3 is made up of 17 amino acids. The germline V gene encodes CDR1 LNHDA and CDR2 SQIVND (reference sequence). CDR3 loop: CASRKNRGRRMNTEAFF. CDR3 DNA sequence: TGTGCCAGTAGGAAAAACAGGGGTCGAAGAATGAACACTGAAGCTTTCTTT.

The genes are TRBV11-3 and TRBJ1-1, with TRBD1 matching over 8 bases. The trim removed 1 base at V and 7 bases at J, leaving 14 bases unmatched. The germline CDR1 and CDR2 sequences are SGHNT and YENEEA. This CDR3 is 17 amino acids long. In DNA, the CDR3 is TGTGCCAGCAGCTTAGGATTTTTAGGCAGGGGGCGAGTTGAAGCTTTCTTT. Translating it yields CASSLGFLGRGRVEAFF.

The CDR3 protein is CASSLMVGDGTEAFF. CDR3 coding DNA: TGTGCCAGCAGCCTAATGGTCGGAGATGGGACTGAAGCTTTCTTT. The chain carries TRBV16 and TRBJ1-1; D is unclear. V lost 4 bases, J lost 5 bases, and 17 bases lay in between. Germline V gene data show CDR1 as KGHSY and CDR2 as FQNENV. This CDR3 spans 15 amino acids.

The V and J genes are TRBV30 and TRBJ1-5, with a weak D call TRBD1 (6 bases). The CDR3 totals 15 residues. The V end was cut by 1 base, the J end by 4 bases, with 14 bases between. Germline values: CDR1 GTSNPN, CDR2 SVGIG (reference sequence). CDR3 protein: CAWSGLGGANQPQHF. As DNA, the CDR3 is TGTGCCTGGAGTGGCTTGGGGGGCGCGAATCAGCCCCAGCATTTT.

DNA of the CDR3: TGTGCCATCCGAGGGCAGTCCTACAATGAGCAGTTCTTC. Translated: CAIRGQSYNEQFF. This chain joins TRBV10-3 and TRBJ2-1; tentatively, D is TRBD2 (5 bases). V gave up 8 bases and J gave up 1 base, with 9 bases separating them. There are 13 residues in the CDR3. Germline CDR1 is ENHRY and CDR2 is SYGVKD.

This chain connects TRBV23-1 to TRBJ2-7; 7 nucleotides match TRBD1. TRBV23-1 is noted as an ORF with a role that remains uncertain. After removal of 5 bases from V and 6 bases from J, the junction contained 13 bases not matched to a gene. The CDR3 runs 15 residues. The CDR3 spells CASSSPDRLGIEQYF. CDR3 DNA sequence: TGCGCCAGCAGTTCACCGGACAGGCTTGGGATCGAGCAGTACTTC.

The chain has TRBV5-5 and TRBJ2-5; 8 bases align to TRBD1. The germline CDR1 and CDR2 sequences are SGHKS and YYEKEE (reference sequence). The CDR3 consists of 19 residues. Trimming took 4 bases from V and 2 from J; bases not matched to a gene: 19. The CDR3 loop reads CASSGSRDRFNRWQETQYF. CDR3 in DNA: TGTGCCAGCAGCGGCAGCCGGGACAGGTTCAACCGATGGCAAGAGACCCAGTACTTC.

This chain links TRBV7-9 with TRBJ2-5, with D unclear. The V end was cut by 1 base, the J end by 4 bases, with 7 bases between. Germline lookup yields CDR1 SEHNR and CDR2 FQNEAQ (reference sequence). This CDR3 is 13 amino acids long. CDR3 in DNA: TGTGCCAGCAGCTTAGACGTAAGAGAGACCCAGTACTTC. This encodes CASSLDVRETQYF.

This sequence joins TRBV23-1 and TRBJ2-7, with 7 bases that match TRBD1. TRBV23-1 is assigned to the ORF class and has an uncertain function. The CDR3 is made up of 15 amino acids. Losses at the gene ends were 5 bases for V and 0 bases for J; bases not matched to a gene: 7. CDR3 bases: TGCGCCAGCAGTGTCCAACAGGGGAGCTCCTACGAGCAGTACTTC. Translated, it gives CASSVQQGSSYEQYF.

The chain links TRBV10-2 to TRBJ2-3, with 12 bases that match TRBD2. The V segment lost 6 bases and the J segment 4 bases; nucleotides outside the gene matches: 8. This CDR3 has 16 amino acids. Germline CDR1 and CDR2: WSHSY and SAAADI. The CDR3 coding sequence is TGCGCCAGCAGCTCATCTAGCGGGAGGGCCCCAGATACGCAGTATTTT. As protein: CASSSSSGRAPDTQYF.

This clone was detected a few times. The V call is TRBV5-6, the J call TRBJ1-6; a weak D match, TRBD1 (5 bases). CDR1 and CDR2 from the germline V gene are SGHDT and YYEEEE. The CDR3 extends over 14 amino acids. The V end lost 2 bases, the J end lost 10 bases, and 13 bases lay between the germline ends. Here the CDR3 reads CASSFPQGGSPLHF. The CDR3 nucleotides are TGTGCCAGCAGCTTCCCCCAGGGAGGATCACCCCTCCACTTT.

This chain links TRBV15 with TRBJ1-1; tentative D call: TRBD1 (6 bases). Trimming left V 2 bases short and J 5 bases short, with 15 bases between. This CDR3 spans 15 amino acids. The germline V gene encodes CDR1 LNHNV and CDR2 YYDKDF (reference sequence). CDR3 sequence reads: CATSRFNRARTEAFF. Written as DNA, the CDR3 is TGTGCCACCAGCAGATTTAACAGGGCTCGGACTGAAGCTTTCTTT.

This chain links TRBV13 with TRBJ2-7; D may be TRBD1 (5 bases). This CDR3 comprises 16 residues. CDR1 PRHDT and CDR2 FYEKMQ come from the germline V gene (reference sequence). Trimming pared 0 bases from V and 4 bases from J, leaving 16 bases between. The CDR3 loop reads CASSLGGAPFQYEQYF. The CDR3 nucleotides are TGTGCCAGCAGCTTAGGAGGGGCCCCGTTTCAATACGAGCAGTACTTC. The whole variable domain, remainder taken from reference TRBV13 and TRBJ2-7, is AAGVIQSPRHLIKEKRETATLKCYPIPRHDTVYWYQQGPGQDPQFLISFYEKMQSDKGSIPDRFSAQQFSDYHSELNMSSLELGDSALYFCASSLGGAPFQYEQYFGPGTRLTVT.

The gene calls are TRBV30 and TRBJ2-7; 7 nucleotides align to TRBD2. CDR1 and CDR2 (germline): GTSNPN, SVGIG (reference sequence). The CDR3 spans 11 residues. The ends lost 5 bases at V and 4 bases at J; junction bases unmatched: 2. CDR3 in amino acids: CAWARGYEQYF. The CDR3 DNA is TGTGCCTGGGCGCGGGGGTACGAGCAGTACTTC.

The table lists this clone with a count of one. The gene calls are TRBV27 and TRBJ2-5; D is unresolved. Between the trimmed V and J ends, which lost 6 bases and 0 bases, there was a span of 8 bases. The germline V gene encodes CDR1 MNHEY and CDR2 SMNVEV (reference sequence). The CDR3 runs to 13 residues. DNA for the CDR3: TGTGCCAGCAGCCGGGTGTACCAAGAGACCCAGTACTTC. Translated: CASSRVYQETQYF.

CDR3 coding DNA: TGCGCCAGCAGCCAAGATGCCCGGGACAGGACCTCCTATAATTCACCCCTCCACTTT. This codes for CASSQDARDRTSYNSPLHF. V gene TRBV4-3 combines with J gene TRBJ1-6; 8 bases align to TRBD1. The V and J ends lost 0 bases and 0 bases, in that order; junction bases with no gene match: 7. Germline V gene data show CDR1 as LGHNA and CDR2 as YSLEER. The CDR3 covers 19 residues.

CDR3 sequence: CASSSEVGTGGNLGRSTEAFF. The CDR3 DNA sequence: TGTGCCAGCAGTTCCGAGGTTGGGACAGGGGGCAATTTAGGGCGGAGCACTGAAGCTTTCTTT. The chain uses TRBV27 and TRBJ1-1; 12 bases are shared with TRBD1. Germline loops: CDR1 MNHEY, CDR2 SMNVEV (reference sequence). The CDR3 spans 21 residues. J gave up 4 bases and V 4 bases, and 22 bases lay outside the gene matches.

V is TRBV27 and J is TRBJ1-2, with D possibly matching TRBD1 (5 bases). CDR3 length: 15 residues. The V gene lost 0 bases and the J gene lost 0 bases, with 8 bases spanning the gap. The V gene's germline CDR1 is MNHEY and CDR2 SMNVEV (reference sequence). The CDR3 loop reads CASSLSRGPNYGYTF. The CDR3 DNA is TGTGCCAGCAGTTTATCGAGGGGACCTAACTATGGCTACACCTTC.